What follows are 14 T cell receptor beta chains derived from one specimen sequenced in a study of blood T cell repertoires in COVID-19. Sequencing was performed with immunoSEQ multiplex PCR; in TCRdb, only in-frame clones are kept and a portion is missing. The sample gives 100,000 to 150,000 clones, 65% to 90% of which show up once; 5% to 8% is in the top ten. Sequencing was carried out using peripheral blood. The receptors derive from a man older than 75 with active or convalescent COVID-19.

CDR3 sequence reads: CATSDGATGGDTEAFF. The CDR3 DNA is TGTGCCACCAGTGATGGGGCAACCGGGGGGGACACTGAAGCTTTCTTT. V usage is TRBV24-1 and J usage is TRBJ1-1; D possibly corresponds to TRBD1 (5 bases). The germline V and J ends were trimmed by 3 bases and 3 bases, with 16 bases remaining between them. The CDR3 has 16 amino acids. Per germline, CDR1 KGHDR and CDR2 SFDVKD.

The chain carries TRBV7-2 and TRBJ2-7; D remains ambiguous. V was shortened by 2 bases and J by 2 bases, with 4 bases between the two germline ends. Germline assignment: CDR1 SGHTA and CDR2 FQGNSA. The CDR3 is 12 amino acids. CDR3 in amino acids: CASSLPTYEQYF. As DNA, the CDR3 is TGTGCCAGCAGCTTACCAACCTACGAGCAGTACTTC.

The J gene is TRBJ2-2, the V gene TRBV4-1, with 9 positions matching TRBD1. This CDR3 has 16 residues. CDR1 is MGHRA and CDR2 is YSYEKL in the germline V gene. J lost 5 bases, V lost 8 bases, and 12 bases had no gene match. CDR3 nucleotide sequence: TGCGCCAGCTCCGAGCCGGGACAGGGTTGGACCGGGGAGCTGTTTTTT. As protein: CASSEPGQGWTGELFF.

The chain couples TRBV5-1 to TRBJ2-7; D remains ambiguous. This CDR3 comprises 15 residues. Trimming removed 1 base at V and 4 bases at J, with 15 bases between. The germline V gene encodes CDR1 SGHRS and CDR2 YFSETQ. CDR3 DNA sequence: TGCGCCAGCAGCTTGAATGAGGCGTCCCCTTACGAGCAGTACTTC. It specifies CASSLNEASPYEQYF. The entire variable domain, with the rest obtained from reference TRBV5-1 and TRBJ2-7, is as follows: KAGVTQTPRYLIKTRGQQVTLSCSPISGHRSVSWYQQTPGQGLQFLFEYFSETQRNKGNFPGRFSGRQFSNSRSEMNVSTLELGDSALYLCASSLNEASPYEQYFGPGTRLTVT.

In DNA form, the CDR3 reads TGCGCCAGCAGCTGGACAGGGGGAAATCAGCCCCAGCATTTT. Its translation: CASSWTGGNQPQHF. V and J are TRBV5-1 and TRBJ1-5; 10 bases line up with TRBD1. The CDR3 contains 14 residues. Germline V gives CDR1 SGHRS, CDR2 YFSETQ. V lost 3 bases, J lost 4 bases, and 1 base stayed unmatched.

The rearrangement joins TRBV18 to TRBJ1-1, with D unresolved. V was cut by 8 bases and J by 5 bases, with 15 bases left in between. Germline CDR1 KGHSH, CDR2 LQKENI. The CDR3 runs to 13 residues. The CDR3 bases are TGTGCCAGCACCCTAAACACGGAGACTGAAGCTTTCTTT. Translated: CASTLNTETEAFF.

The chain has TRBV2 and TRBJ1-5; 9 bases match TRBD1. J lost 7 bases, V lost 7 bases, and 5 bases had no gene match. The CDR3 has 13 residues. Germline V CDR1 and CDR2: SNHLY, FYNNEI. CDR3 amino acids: CASIRDRDQPQHF. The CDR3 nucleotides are TGTGCCAGCATCCGGGACAGGGACCAGCCCCAGCATTTT.

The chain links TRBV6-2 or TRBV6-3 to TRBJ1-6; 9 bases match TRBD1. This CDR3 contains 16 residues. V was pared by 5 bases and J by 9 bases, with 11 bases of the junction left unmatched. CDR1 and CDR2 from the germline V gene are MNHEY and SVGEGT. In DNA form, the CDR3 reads TGTGCCAGCAGTCGGATCGCACAGGGGGCGAGTTCACCCCTCCACTTT. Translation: CASSRIAQGASSPLHF.

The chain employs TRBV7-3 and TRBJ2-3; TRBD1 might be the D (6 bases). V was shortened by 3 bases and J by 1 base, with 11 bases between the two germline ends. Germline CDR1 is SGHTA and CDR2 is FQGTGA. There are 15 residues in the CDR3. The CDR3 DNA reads TGTGCCAGCAGCTTCAATCCAGGGGGCACAGATACGCAGTATTTT. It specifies CASSFNPGGTDTQYF.

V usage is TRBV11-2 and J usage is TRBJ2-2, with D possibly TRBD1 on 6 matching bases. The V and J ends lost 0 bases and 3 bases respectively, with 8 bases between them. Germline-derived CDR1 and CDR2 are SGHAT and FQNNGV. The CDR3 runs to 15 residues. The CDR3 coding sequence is TGTGCCAGCAGCTTAGATAAGGGGGACACCGGGGAGCTGTTTTTT. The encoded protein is CASSLDKGDTGELFF.

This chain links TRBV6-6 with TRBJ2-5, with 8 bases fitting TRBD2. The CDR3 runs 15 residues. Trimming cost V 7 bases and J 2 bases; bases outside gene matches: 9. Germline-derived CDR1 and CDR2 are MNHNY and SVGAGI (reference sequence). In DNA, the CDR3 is TGTGCCAGCAACCGTGCGGGAGGTGGGCAAGAGACCCAGTACTTC. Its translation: CASNRAGGGQETQYF.

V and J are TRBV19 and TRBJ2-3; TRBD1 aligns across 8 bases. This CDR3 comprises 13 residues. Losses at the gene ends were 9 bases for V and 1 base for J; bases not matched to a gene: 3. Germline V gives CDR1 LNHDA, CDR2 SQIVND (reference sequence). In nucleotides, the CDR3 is TGTGCCAGCGGGACAGGCCGCACAGATACGCAGTATTTT. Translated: CASGTGRTDTQYF.

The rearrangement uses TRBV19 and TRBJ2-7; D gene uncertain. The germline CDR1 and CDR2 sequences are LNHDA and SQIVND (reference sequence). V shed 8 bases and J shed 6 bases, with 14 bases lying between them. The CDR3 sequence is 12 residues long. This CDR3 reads CASRTPGGEQYF. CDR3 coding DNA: TGTGCCAGTCGAACCCCGGGTGGCGAGCAGTACTTC.

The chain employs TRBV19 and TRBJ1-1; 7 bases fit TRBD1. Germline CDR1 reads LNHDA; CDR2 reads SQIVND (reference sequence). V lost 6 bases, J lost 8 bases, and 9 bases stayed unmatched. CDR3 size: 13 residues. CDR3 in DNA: TGTGCCAGTAGCCGACAGGGTTTCGTCGAAGCTTTCTTT. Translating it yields CASSRQGFVEAFF.